A single sample gave rise to the 28 T cell receptor beta chains below, sequenced in a study of pediatric ulcerative colitis. Profiling relied on immunoSEQ multiplex PCR, and the TCRdb table lists in-frame clones only, not all of them. The sample comprises roughly 70,000 clones, 86% of which are singletons, and around 3.3% rests with the top ten. Sequencing was performed on blood. The receptors stem from a boy aged 5-17 years with severe ulcerative colitis.

This clone has just one count. The chain has TRBV27 and TRBJ2-7; weak D call: TRBD2 (6 bases). Germline CDR1 reads MNHEY; CDR2 reads SMNVEV (reference sequence). The CDR3 runs to 14 residues. The V end lost 5 bases, the J end lost 0 bases, and 11 bases lay between the germline ends. CDR3: CASSRLGISYEQYF. CDR3 bases: TGTGCCAGCAGTAGACTAGGTATCTCCTACGAGCAGTACTTC.

The CDR3 sequence: CSVVGPTNTEAFF. The CDR3 DNA sequence: TGCAGCGTTGTAGGCCCGACAAACACTGAAGCTTTCTTT. This chain joins TRBV29-1 and TRBJ1-1, with D hard to call. The germline V gene has CDR1 SQVTM and CDR2 ANQGSEA. Trimming stripped 4 bases from V and 2 bases from J, with 11 bases between. This CDR3 has 13 amino acids.

The chain recombines TRBV5-1 with TRBJ1-2, with D unclear. The CDR3 consists of 13 residues. Trimming pared 0 bases from V and 7 bases from J, leaving 10 bases between. CDR1 and CDR2 from the germline V gene are SGHRS and YFSETQ. The CDR3 loop reads CASSLEGDGGYTF. The DNA of the CDR3 is TGCGCCAGCAGCTTGGAGGGTGACGGTGGCTACACCTTC.

The chain combines TRBV10-3 with TRBJ2-1; no clear D. Germline V gives CDR1 ENHRY, CDR2 SYGVKD. This CDR3 contains 13 residues. V dropped 2 bases and J dropped 7 bases, with 9 bases sitting between them. The CDR3 here is CAISEHIGNEQFF. In DNA, the CDR3 is TGTGCCATCAGTGAGCATATAGGAAATGAGCAGTTCTTC.

The rearrangement joins TRBV7-2 to TRBJ2-7; TRBD1 matches at 7 bases. The CDR3 extends over 14 amino acids. The germline V gene encodes CDR1 SGHTA and CDR2 FQGNSA. Trimming took 5 bases from V and 7 from J; bases not matched to a gene: 11. The CDR3: CASSLRRGTEEQYF. CDR3 nucleotides: TGTGCCAGCAGCCTTAGAAGGGGGACAGAGGAGCAGTACTTC.

The chain couples TRBV7-2 to TRBJ1-2, with D uncertain. The CDR3 runs 14 residues. Germline V gene lookup returns CDR1 SGHTA and CDR2 FQGNSA. V was cut by 2 bases and J by 4 bases, with 11 bases left in between. The CDR3 bases are TGTGCCAGCAGCTTATTTGGGGATGGCTATGGCTACACCTTC. Its protein is CASSLFGDGYGYTF.

The genes are TRBV6-1 and TRBJ2-4; 9 bases are a match to TRBD1. Looked up from germline, CDR1 is MNHNS and CDR2 is SASEGT. With V trimmed by 0 bases and J by 6 bases, 6 bases remained unmatched. The CDR3 sequence is 16 residues long. The CDR3, as DNA: TGTGCCAGCAGTGAAGCTTGGGACAGGGCGATAAACATTCAGTACTTC. Translated, it gives CASSEAWDRAINIQYF.

This rearrangement joins TRBV5-1 to TRBJ1-1, with 7 bases fitting TRBD1. Germline CDR1 SGHRS, CDR2 YFSETQ. The trim removed 4 bases at V and 1 base at J, leaving 13 bases unmatched. The CDR3 is 17 residues long. For the CDR3, the DNA is TGCGCCAGCAGCACCGGACAGGTCGGGACGCGGAACACTGAAGCTTTCTTT. Translation gives CASSTGQVGTRNTEAFF.

This clone was observed a single time. The CDR3: CASSSGQGRDGYTF. The CDR3 nucleotides are TGTGCCAGCAGCTCCGGACAGGGGCGGGATGGCTACACCTTC. This chain links TRBV7-9 with TRBJ1-2, with TRBD1 identical over 9 bases. Germline V lookup: CDR1 SEHNR, CDR2 FQNEAQ (reference sequence). After removal of 4 bases from V and 6 bases from J, the junction contained 6 bases not matched to a gene. The CDR3 extends over 14 amino acids.

This sequence joins TRBV10-3 and TRBJ2-1, with a tentative D call TRBD2 (5 bases). Germline V gene sequence: CDR1 ENHRY, CDR2 SYGVKD. This CDR3 spans 12 amino acids. Trimming removed 4 bases from V and 7 bases from J, with 8 bases in between. The CDR3 sequence: CAISAAANEQFF. CDR3 DNA: TGTGCCATCAGTGCAGCGGCAAATGAGCAGTTCTTC.

J is TRBJ2-7 and V is TRBV6-6; 8 bases line up with TRBD2. The germline CDR1 and CDR2 sequences are MNHNY and SVGAGI (reference sequence). This CDR3 has 15 amino acids. V shed 0 bases, J shed 0 bases, and the junction held 1 base outside the gene matches. The CDR3 region is CASSYSSGSSYEQYF. The CDR3 DNA reads TGTGCCAGCAGTTACTCGAGCGGGAGCTCCTACGAGCAGTACTTC.

The chain joins TRBV7-9 to TRBJ2-6; 8 bases line up with TRBD2. V dropped 5 bases and J dropped 4; count of bases not matched to a gene: 4. The CDR3 spans 15 residues. Looked up from germline, CDR1 is SEHNR and CDR2 is FQNEAQ (reference sequence). CDR3 sequence (DNA): TGTGCCAGCAGCCGGGGGGGTGCCGGGGCCAACGTCCTGACTTTC. Translation: CASSRGGAGANVLTF.

This clone was seen only once. This sequence joins TRBV12-5 and TRBJ1-2; TRBD1 agrees at 8 bases. The junction had 9 bases not matched to a gene; V was cut back by 2 bases and J by 7 bases. The V gene's germline CDR1 is LGHNT and CDR2 FRNRAP. This CDR3 comprises 15 residues. The CDR3 spells CASGLSDRGPLGYTF. The CDR3 nucleotides read TGTGCTAGTGGTTTGTCAGACAGGGGACCCCTTGGCTACACCTTC.

A word on this clone: This specimen includes other DNA sequences encoding the same CDR3. The chain employs TRBV9 and TRBJ1-1; D unresolved. With 0 bases removed from V and 1 base from J, the gap between germline ends came to 4 bases. Germline-derived CDR1 and CDR2 are SGDLS and YYNGEE. The CDR3 consists of 13 residues. Here the CDR3 reads CASSVGANTEAFF. The CDR3 DNA sequence: TGTGCCAGCAGCGTAGGCGCGAACACTGAAGCTTTCTTT. The entire variable domain, with the rest obtained from reference TRBV9 and TRBJ1-1, is as follows: DSGVTQTPKHLITATGQRVTLRCSPRSGDLSVYWYQQSLDQGLQFLIQYYNGEERAKGNILERFSAQQFPDLHSELNLSSLELGDSALYFCASSVGANTEAFFGQGTRLTVV.

This chain links TRBV6-6 with TRBJ2-5; D ambiguous. With 8 bases removed from V and 2 bases from J, the gap between germline ends came to 18 bases. The CDR3 is made up of 15 amino acids. Germline V lookup: CDR1 MNHNY, CDR2 SVGAGI (reference sequence). This CDR3 is CASGIQYGTQETQYF. For the CDR3, the DNA is TGTGCCAGCGGGATCCAATACGGCACACAAGAGACCCAGTACTTC.

The chain has TRBV6-6 and TRBJ1-1; a possible D gene is TRBD1 (5 bases). Germline lookup yields CDR1 MNHNY and CDR2 SVGAGI (reference sequence). The V end was cut by 6 bases, the J end by 1 base, with 12 bases between. This CDR3 is built from 14 residues. The CDR3 bases are TGTGCCAGCAGAAGGGCAGGGCGGAACACTGAAGCTTTCTTT. Translated, it gives CASRRAGRNTEAFF.

The chain is built from TRBV29-1 and TRBJ2-5, with D perhaps matching TRBD1 (6 bases). CDR3 size: 15 residues. The ends were cut back, 4 bases at V and 1 base at J, with 16 bases in the middle. In germline, CDR1 is SQVTM, CDR2 ANQGSEA. CDR3 sequence reads: CSVVLVDRIQETQYF. In DNA, the CDR3 is TGCAGCGTTGTATTGGTCGACAGGATCCAAGAGACCCAGTACTTC.

V and J are TRBV4-3 and TRBJ1-1; weak D call: TRBD1 (5 bases). Germline loops: CDR1 LGHNA, CDR2 YSLEER. V lost 0 bases, J lost 0 bases, and 5 bases lay in between. The CDR3 sequence is 14 residues long. CDR3 sequence reads: CASSQEGLNTEAFF. The CDR3 region has the DNA TGCGCCAGCAGCCAAGAGGGACTGAACACTGAAGCTTTCTTT.

The chain joins TRBV19 to TRBJ2-7; 7 positions match TRBD2. Germline loops: CDR1 LNHDA, CDR2 SQIVND (reference sequence). The CDR3 is 15 residues long. J gave up 5 bases and V 3 bases, and 10 bases lay outside the gene matches. This CDR3 is CASSIGTKSADEQYF. The CDR3 DNA reads as TGTGCCAGTAGTATTGGGACTAAAAGCGCGGACGAGCAGTACTTC.

This clone was recorded only once. The chain couples TRBV29-1 to TRBJ2-5; TRBD1 agrees at 7 bases. The ends lost 7 bases at V and 5 bases at J; junction bases unmatched: 13. The CDR3 contains 14 residues. Germline V lookup: CDR1 SQVTM, CDR2 ANQGSEA. The CDR3 coding sequence is TGCAGCGCAAGTAAACAGGGGTATGTGGAGACCCAGTACTTC. Its translation is CSASKQGYVETQYF. The entire variable domain, with the rest obtained from reference TRBV29-1 and TRBJ2-5, is as follows: SAVISQKPSRDICQRGTSLTIQCQVDSQVTMMFWYRQQPGQSLTLIATANQGSEATYESGFVIDKFPISRPNLTFSTLTVSNMSPEDSSIYLCSASKQGYVETQYFGPGTRLLVL.

V and J are TRBV30 and TRBJ2-7, with D possibly matching TRBD1 (6 bases). Trimming removed 2 bases from V and 13 bases from J, with 15 bases in between. This CDR3 spans 11 amino acids. Germline values: CDR1 GTSNPN, CDR2 SVGIG (reference sequence). This CDR3 is CAWSPGLGAYF. The DNA for the CDR3 is TGTGCCTGGAGTCCGGGGTTGGGGGCCTACTTC.

This sequence joins TRBV4-1 and TRBJ2-2, with D perhaps given as TRBD1 or TRBD2 (5 bases each). Trimming left V 4 bases short and J 5 bases short, with 20 bases between. The germline CDR1 and CDR2 sequences are MGHRA and YSYEKL. CDR3 size: 17 residues. CDR3: CASSLNPGPRETGELFF. For the CDR3, the DNA is TGCGCCAGCAGCCTCAATCCGGGACCCCGCGAGACCGGGGAGCTGTTTTTT.

The rearrangement links TRBV18 to TRBJ1-4; no firm D call. V was cut by 2 bases and J by 8 bases, with 15 bases left in between. Germline V gene data show CDR1 as KGHSH and CDR2 as LQKENI. The CDR3 runs to 15 residues. CDR3 nucleotide sequence: TGTGCCAGCTCACCAGGCGCGGGGTTCTTGGAAAAACTGTTTTTT. This gives the protein CASSPGAGFLEKLFF.

This clone has just one count. This chain joins TRBV4-3 and TRBJ1-5, with D uncertain. Germline CDR1 and CDR2: LGHNA and YSLEER. The CDR3 consists of 16 residues. The V and J ends lost 0 bases and 1 base respectively, with 10 bases between them. This chain's CDR3 is CASSQDSGRSNQPQHF. The CDR3 nucleotides read TGCGCCAGCAGCCAAGATTCGGGGAGGAGCAATCAGCCCCAGCATTTT.

V gene TRBV11-3 combines with J gene TRBJ2-3, with TRBD1 identical over 9 bases. Germline assignment: CDR1 SGHNT and CDR2 YENEEA. CDR3 length equals 14 residues. V dropped 7 bases and J dropped 3; count of bases not matched to a gene: 5. CDR3: CASTGQGRTDTQYF. DNA for the CDR3: TGTGCCAGCACCGGACAGGGGAGGACAGATACGCAGTATTTT.

This clone was observed once. The gene calls are TRBV10-3 and TRBJ2-7; TRBD1 agrees at 10 bases. Trimming cost V 0 bases and J 4 bases; bases outside gene matches: 9. Germline V gene sequence: CDR1 ENHRY, CDR2 SYGVKD. CDR3 length: 17 amino acids. CDR3 nucleotides: TGTGCCATCAGTGAGTCGGGGACAGGGGCCAATCGTTACGAGCAGTACTTC. Protein product: CAISESGTGANRYEQYF.

The J gene is TRBJ1-1, the V gene TRBV6-1; D might be TRBD1 (6 bases). The germline gives CDR1 MNHNS, CDR2 SASEGT. With 5 bases removed from V and 4 bases from J, the gap between germline ends came to 14 bases. This CDR3 spans 14 amino acids. CDR3 nucleotides: TGTGCCAGCAGTCCTCAGGGGAAGGGCACTGAAGCTTTCTTT. It is translated as CASSPQGKGTEAFF.

V usage is TRBV5-4 and J usage is TRBJ2-7; D gene ambiguous. The V end lost 5 bases, the J end lost 0 bases, and 9 bases lay between the germline ends. Germline V lookup: CDR1 SGHNT, CDR2 YYREEE (reference sequence). This CDR3 contains 13 residues. The CDR3: CASRSHSSYEQYF. CDR3 nucleotide sequence: TGTGCCAGCAGGTCGCACAGCTCCTACGAGCAGTACTTC. The full variable domain, completed using reference TRBV5-4 and TRBJ2-7, is ETGVTQSPTHLIKTRGQQVTLRCSSQSGHNTVSWYQQALGQGPQFIFQYYREEENGRGNFPPRFSGLQFPNYSSELNVNALELDDSALYLCASRSHSSYEQYFGPGTRLTVT.